The 21 T cell receptor beta chains in this list originate from one sample, sequenced in a study of blood T cell repertoires in COVID-19 (dated by TCRdb to 2018 to 2020). Receptor libraries were prepared by the immunoSEQ multiplex PCR assay. Here the immuneACCESS table is served through TCRdb, limited to in-frame sequences with V and J called. Missing clones are a known gap in these copies; in checked studies unresolved V genes cover under half, and the rest lacks a known reason. The sample has fewer than 450,000 clones on record, 90% of them singletons. 0.6% to 0.7% of the sample belongs to the ten largest clones. The sequenced sample was PBMCs or T cells enriched from blood (not recorded which). The receptors here all came from a man younger than 35 who had recovered from COVID-19.

The chain carries TRBV27 and TRBJ2-7, with 9 bases lining up with TRBD2. The V gene end was trimmed by 8 bases and the J gene end by 2 bases; junction bases not matched to a gene: 16. CDR3 length: 17 residues. The germline gives CDR1 MNHEY, CDR2 SMNVEV (reference sequence). The CDR3 here is CASATLRGGVYTYEQYF. CDR3 nucleotides: TGTGCCAGCGCTACGCTACGCGGGGGGGTGTACACCTACGAGCAGTACTTC.

The V and J genes are TRBV12-3 or TRBV12-4 and TRBJ1-2; 7 bases agree with TRBD1. Germline trimming cut 6 bases from V and 6 bases from J; bases unmatched to any gene: 7. The CDR3 runs 13 residues. This chain's CDR3 is CASSNRGRNGYTF. The DNA for the CDR3 is TGTGCCAGCAGCAACAGGGGTCGGAATGGCTACACCTTC.

The J gene is TRBJ2-1, the V gene TRBV11-3; D may be TRBD2 (6 bases). The length of the CDR3 is 17 residues. V was cut by 2 bases and J by 8 bases, with 22 bases left in between. The germline gives CDR1 SGHNT, CDR2 YENEEA. CDR3 protein: CASSLRLGSGSPHEQFF. CDR3 DNA: TGTGCCAGCAGCTTACGCTTAGGGTCCGGGAGCCCACATGAGCAGTTCTTC.

The DNA for the CDR3 is TGTGCCAGCAGACAAGAACCTAGGGGGGGCTACACCTTC. Its translation: CASRQEPRGGYTF. The chain combines TRBV6-5 with TRBJ1-2, with D possibly being TRBD1 (6 bases). Trimming took 6 bases from V and 8 from J, leaving 16 bases between them. The CDR3 covers 13 residues. From germline, CDR1 is MNHEY and CDR2 SVGAGI.

The chain uses TRBV30 and TRBJ2-1, with D perhaps TRBD1 (6 bases). The V end was cut by 2 bases, the J end by 5 bases, with 13 bases between. This CDR3 has 14 residues. Germline CDR1 is GTSNPN and CDR2 is SVGIG (reference sequence). CDR3 in amino acids: CAWSPGVGHNEQFF. The DNA for the CDR3 is TGTGCCTGGAGTCCAGGGGTGGGGCACAATGAGCAGTTCTTC.

This clone has just a few counts. V and J are TRBV12-3 or TRBV12-4 and TRBJ2-1; no clear D gene. The V end lost 6 bases, the J end lost 9 bases, and 15 bases lay between the germline ends. The CDR3 totals 13 residues. This chain's CDR3 is CASSKRNGGEQFF. DNA for the CDR3: TGTGCCAGCAGCAAGAGGAACGGCGGTGAGCAGTTCTTC.

This chain connects TRBV11-2 to TRBJ1-5; D is uncertain. Germline values: CDR1 SGHAT, CDR2 FQNNGV. The CDR3 is 15 residues long. Trimming took off 5 bases at V and 6 bases at J, with 17 bases between the two ends. CDR3 region: CASSAGLSPGQPQHF. Here the CDR3 DNA reads TGTGCCAGCAGCGCCGGACTATCTCCGGGTCAGCCCCAGCATTTT.

This clone was picked up a small number of times. The chain has TRBV5-4 and TRBJ2-7; D is perhaps TRBD2 (6 bases). Germline values: CDR1 SGHNT, CDR2 YYREEE (reference sequence). This CDR3 comprises 14 residues. The V end was cut by 7 bases, the J end by 2 bases, with 16 bases between. CDR3 nucleotide sequence: TGTGCCAGCGGGAGGAAGCGGAACCCCTACGAGCAGTACTTC. This encodes CASGRKRNPYEQYF.

The chain links TRBV12-3 or TRBV12-4 to TRBJ1-1; D might be TRBD1 (6 bases). V shed 6 bases and J shed 6 bases, with 14 bases lying between them. This CDR3 contains 13 residues. CDR3 protein: CASRPDRLAEAFF. In nucleotides, the CDR3 is TGTGCCAGCAGACCCGACAGGTTGGCTGAAGCTTTCTTT.

The CDR3, as DNA: TGTGCCAGCAGCTTAGGGGAGGGTACCGGGGAGCTGTTTTTT. Residues: CASSLGEGTGELFF. V gene TRBV7-6 combines with J gene TRBJ2-2; 7 bases are shared with TRBD2. CDR1 SGHVS and CDR2 FNYEAQ come from the germline V gene. The CDR3 length is 14 residues. The trim removed 1 base at V and 5 bases at J, leaving 1 base unmatched.

This clone was seen a single time. V and J are TRBV27 and TRBJ2-7; 8 bases match TRBD2. The CDR3 sequence is 13 residues long. V lost 6 bases and J lost 5; bases outside the gene matches: 6. Per the germline V gene, CDR1 is MNHEY and CDR2 is SMNVEV (reference sequence). CDR3 in amino acids: CASRGTRRDEQYF. The CDR3 region has the DNA TGTGCCAGCAGAGGGACTAGAAGGGACGAGCAGTACTTC.

The sample holds one count of this clone. The J gene is TRBJ1-5, the V gene TRBV6-5, with D possibly TRBD1 on 5 matching bases. The V gene's germline CDR1 is MNHEY and CDR2 SVGAGI. V lost 6 bases, J lost 5 bases, and 17 bases lay in between. The CDR3 is 15 amino acids. The CDR3, as DNA: TGTGCCAGCAGGAAAGCCACGGGGGAGTATCAGCCCCAGCATTTT. The encoded protein is CASRKATGEYQPQHF.

The chain combines TRBV10-1 with TRBJ1-6; 8 nucleotides match TRBD1. The CDR3 consists of 14 residues. The germline V gene has CDR1 WNHNN and CDR2 SYGVQD (reference sequence). The V and J ends lost 8 bases and 7 bases, in that order; junction bases with no gene match: 7. CDR3 coding DNA: TGCGCCAGCGGGATAGACAGGGGAAATTCACCCCTCCACTTT. Translated: CASGIDRGNSPLHF.

The rearrangement links TRBV7-9 to TRBJ1-3; 7 bases agree with TRBD1. Germline V CDR1 and CDR2: SEHNR, FQNEAQ (reference sequence). V lost 3 bases to trimming and J lost 2 bases; unmatched junction nucleotides: 1. The CDR3 totals 14 residues. The DNA of the CDR3 is TGTGCCAGCAGCTTCGGGACAGCTGGAAACACCATATATTTT. Protein product: CASSFGTAGNTIYF.

The gene calls are TRBV25-1 and TRBJ1-3; 7 bases fit TRBD1. Germline CDR1 is MGHDK and CDR2 is SYGVNS. The ends lost 6 bases at V and 6 bases at J; junction bases unmatched: 5. The CDR3 is 13 residues long. The CDR3 protein is CASSSQGENTIYF. The CDR3 nucleotides read TGTGCCAGCAGCTCCCAGGGGGAAAACACCATATATTTT.

This chain connects TRBV27 to TRBJ2-7, with D unclear. V was pared by 6 bases and J by 0 bases, with 6 bases between. This CDR3 is 12 amino acids long. Germline V gene sequence: CDR1 MNHEY, CDR2 SMNVEV (reference sequence). As DNA, the CDR3 is TGTGCCAGCAGCCCGTCCTCCTACGAGCAGTACTTC. Amino acids: CASSPSSYEQYF.

The chain has TRBV7-2 and TRBJ2-1, with TRBD2 matching over 7 bases. The CDR3 is 13 residues long. V shed 1 base, J shed 12 bases, and the junction held 6 bases outside the gene matches. In germline, CDR1 is SGHTA, CDR2 FQGNSA. For the CDR3, the DNA is TGTGCCAGCAGCTTAGTTCTAGCGGAGAGGCAGTTCTTC. It yields the protein CASSLVLAERQFF. The full variable domain, in which reference TRBV7-2 and TRBJ2-1 provide the parts outside the CDR3, is GAGVSQSPSNKVTEKGKDVELRCDPISGHTALYWYRQSLGQGLEFLIYFQGNSAPDKSGLPSDRFSAERTGGSVSTLTIQRTQQEDSAVYLCASSLVLAERQFFGPGTRLTVL.

The chain carries TRBV11-3 and TRBJ2-5, with TRBD2 matching 7 bases. The V gene's germline CDR1 is SGHNT and CDR2 YENEEA. Germline trimming cut 11 bases from V and 4 bases from J; bases unmatched to any gene: 13. The CDR3 is 14 residues long. The CDR3 here is CARGERIEGETQYF. CDR3 DNA sequence: TGTGCCCGGGGGGAACGTATTGAGGGAGAGACCCAGTACTTC.

Turning to this clone: The same CDR3 also results from other DNA sequences found in this sample. V gene TRBV9 combines with J gene TRBJ1-4; the D gene is possibly TRBD1 (5 bases). The CDR3 is 15 residues long. Between the trimmed V and J ends, which lost 0 bases and 0 bases, there was a span of 6 bases. Germline V CDR1 and CDR2: SGDLS, YYNGEE. CDR3: CASSVGTTTNEKLFF. As DNA, the CDR3 is TGTGCCAGCAGCGTAGGGACAACAACTAATGAAAAACTGTTTTTT.

The chain joins TRBV12-3 or TRBV12-4 to TRBJ1-1, with a weak D call TRBD1 (6 bases). This CDR3 contains 13 residues. The V end lost 5 bases, the J end lost 8 bases, and 15 bases lay between the germline ends. The CDR3 reads CASSRAGGREAFF. DNA for the CDR3: TGTGCCAGCAGTCGGGCGGGGGGGCGAGAAGCTTTCTTT.

The chain uses TRBV2 and TRBJ1-4, with D maybe TRBD1 (5 bases). The CDR3 runs 12 residues. V lost 9 bases and J lost 8, with 13 bases in between. CDR1 and CDR2 (germline): SNHLY, FYNNEI. The CDR3 sequence: CASAGTTEKLFF. DNA for the CDR3: TGTGCCAGTGCCGGGACTACAGAAAAACTGTTTTTT.